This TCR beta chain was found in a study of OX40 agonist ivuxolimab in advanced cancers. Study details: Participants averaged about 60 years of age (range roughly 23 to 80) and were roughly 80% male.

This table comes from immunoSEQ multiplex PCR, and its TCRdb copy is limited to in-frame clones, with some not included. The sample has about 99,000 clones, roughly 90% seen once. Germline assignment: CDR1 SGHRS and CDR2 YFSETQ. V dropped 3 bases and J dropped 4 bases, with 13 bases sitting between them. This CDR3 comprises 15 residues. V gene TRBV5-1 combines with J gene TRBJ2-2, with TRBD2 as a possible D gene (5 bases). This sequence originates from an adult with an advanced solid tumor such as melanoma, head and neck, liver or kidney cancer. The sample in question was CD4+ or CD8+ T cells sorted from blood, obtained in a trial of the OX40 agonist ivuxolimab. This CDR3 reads CASSSSGYGTGELFF. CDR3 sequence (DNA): TGCGCCAGCAGCTCCTCGGGGTATGGCACCGGGGAGCTGTTTTTT. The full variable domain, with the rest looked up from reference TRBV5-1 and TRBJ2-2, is KAGVTQTPRYLIKTRGQQVTLSCSPISGHRSVSWYQQTPGQGLQFLFEYFSETQRNKGNFPGRFSGRQFSNSRSEMNVSTLELGDSALYLCASSSSGYGTGELFFGEGSRLTVL.